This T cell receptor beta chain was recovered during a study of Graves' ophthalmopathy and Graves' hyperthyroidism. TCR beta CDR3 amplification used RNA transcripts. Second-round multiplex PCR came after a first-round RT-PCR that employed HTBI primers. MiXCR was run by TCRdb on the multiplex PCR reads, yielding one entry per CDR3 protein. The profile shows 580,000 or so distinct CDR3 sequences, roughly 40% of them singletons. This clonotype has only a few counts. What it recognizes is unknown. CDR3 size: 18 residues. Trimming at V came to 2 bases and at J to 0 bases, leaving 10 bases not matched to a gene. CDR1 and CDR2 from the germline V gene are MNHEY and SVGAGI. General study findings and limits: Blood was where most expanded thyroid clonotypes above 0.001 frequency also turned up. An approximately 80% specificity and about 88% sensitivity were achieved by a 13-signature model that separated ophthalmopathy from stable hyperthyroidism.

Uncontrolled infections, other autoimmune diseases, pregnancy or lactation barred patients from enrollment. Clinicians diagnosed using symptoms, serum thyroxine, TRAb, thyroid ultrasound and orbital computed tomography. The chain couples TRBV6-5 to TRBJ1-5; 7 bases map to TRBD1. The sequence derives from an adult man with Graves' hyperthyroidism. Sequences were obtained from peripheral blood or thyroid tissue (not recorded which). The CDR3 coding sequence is TGTGCCAGCAGTTACGAGGCGGGGACAGCATATAGCAATCAGCCCCAGCATTTT. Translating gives CASSYEAGTAYSNQPQHF.